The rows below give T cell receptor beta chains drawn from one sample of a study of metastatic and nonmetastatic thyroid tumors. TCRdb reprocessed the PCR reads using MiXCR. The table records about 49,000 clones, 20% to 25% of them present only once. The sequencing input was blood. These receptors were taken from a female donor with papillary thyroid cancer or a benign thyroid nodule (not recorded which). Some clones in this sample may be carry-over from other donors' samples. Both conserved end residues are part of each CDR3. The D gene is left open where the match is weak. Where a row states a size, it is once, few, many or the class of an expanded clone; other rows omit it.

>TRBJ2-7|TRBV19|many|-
CASSMVYRGGEQYF
TGTGCCAGTAGTATGGTGTATAGAGGAGGTGAGCAGTACTTC
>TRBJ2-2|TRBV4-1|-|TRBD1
CSSIQGWGQGASGELFF
TGCTCCAGCATCCAAGGGTGGGGACAGGGGGCTAGCGGGGAGCTGTTTTTT
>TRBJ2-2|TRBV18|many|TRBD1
CASSPTGGPGELFF
TGTGCCAGCTCACCGACAGGGGGCCCCGGGGAGCTGTTTTTT
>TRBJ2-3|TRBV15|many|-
CATSRTDSASLTDTQYF
TGTGCCACCAGCAGGACAGATAGCGCCTCCCTCACAGATACGCAGTATTTT
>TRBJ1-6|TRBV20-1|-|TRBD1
CSARDPRQGASPLHF
TGCAGTGCTAGAGACCCGCGACAGGGGGCCTCACCCCTCCACTTT
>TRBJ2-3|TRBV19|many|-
CASKVTGSTDTQYF
TGTGCCAGTAAAGTGACAGGAAGCACAGATACGCAGTATTTT
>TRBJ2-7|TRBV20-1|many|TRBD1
CSASPGQGAYEQYF
TGCAGTGCTTCCCCGGGACAGGGGGCTTACGAGCAGTACTTC
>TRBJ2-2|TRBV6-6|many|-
CASSYGAGNTGELFF
TGTGCCAGCAGTTACGGGGCGGGGAACACCGGGGAGCTGTTTTTT
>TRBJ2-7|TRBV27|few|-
CASFPTGIYEQYF
TGTGCCAGCTTCCCCACGGGGATCTACGAGCAGTACTTC
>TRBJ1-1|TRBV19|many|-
CASSILGSLFHVNTEAFF
TGTGCCAGTAGTATTTTAGGTTCCCTTTTCCATGTGAACACTGAAGCTTTCTTT
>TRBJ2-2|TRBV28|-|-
CASSLCVSGGELFF
TGTGCCAGCAGTTTATGTGTATCGGGCGGCGAGCTGTTTTTT
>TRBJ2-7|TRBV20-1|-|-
CSARDLAGTTYEQYF
TGCAGCGCTAGGGATCTGGCGGGAACCACCTACGAGCAGTACTTC
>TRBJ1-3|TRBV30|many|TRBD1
CAWSTGTAFSGNTIYF
TGTGCCTGGAGCACAGGGACAGCCTTCTCTGGAAACACCATATATTTT
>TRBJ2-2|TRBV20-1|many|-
CSARPSTTAGELFF
TGCAGTGCTAGACCGTCTACTACCGCCGGGGAGCTGTTTTTT
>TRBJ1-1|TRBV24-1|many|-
CATREMGGTEAFF
TGTGCCACCAGGGAGATGGGGGGAACTGAAGCTTTCTTT
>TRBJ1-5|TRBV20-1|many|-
CSARIMQLGGNQPQHF
TGCAGTGCTAGAATCATGCAGCTCGGTGGCAATCAGCCCCAGCATTTT
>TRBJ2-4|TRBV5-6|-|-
CASILGAPSKNIQYF
TGTGCCAGCATCTTGGGGGCGCCGTCCAAAAACATTCAGTACTTC
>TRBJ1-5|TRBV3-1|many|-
CASSQGQENQPQHF
TGTGCCAGCAGCCAAGGACAGGAAAATCAGCCCCAGCATTTT
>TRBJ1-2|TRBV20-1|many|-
CSAQDGNYGYTF
TGCAGTGCCCAGGACGGAAACTATGGCTACACCTTC
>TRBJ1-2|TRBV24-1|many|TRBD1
CATAQGQDYGYTF
TGTGCCACCGCCCAGGGACAGGACTATGGCTACACCTTC
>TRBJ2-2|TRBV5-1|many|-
CASSSWNDGGELFF
TGCGCCAGCAGCTCCTGGAACGACGGCGGGGAGCTGTTTTTT
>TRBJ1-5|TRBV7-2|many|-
CASSLVIGSNQPQHF
TGTGCCAGCAGCTTAGTAATAGGGAGCAATCAGCCCCAGCATTTT
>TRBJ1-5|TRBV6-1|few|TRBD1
CASIPTGTATQPQHF
TGTGCCAGCATTCCCACCGGGACAGCGACTCAGCCCCAGCATTTT
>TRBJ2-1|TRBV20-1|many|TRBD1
CSARDPGQGSFF
TGCAGTGCTAGAGATCCGGGACAGGGTTCGTTCTTC
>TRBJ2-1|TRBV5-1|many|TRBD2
CASSLGLATEQFF
TGCGCCAGCAGCTTGGGACTAGCGACTGAGCAGTTCTTC
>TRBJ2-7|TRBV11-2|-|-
CSISPQGVISFEQYF
TGTTCCATCAGCCCACAGGGAGTTATCTCCTTCGAGCAGTACTTC
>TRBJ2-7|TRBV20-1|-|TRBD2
CSAAWTSGYEQYF
TGCAGTGCTGCCTGGACTAGCGGTTACGAACAGTACTTC
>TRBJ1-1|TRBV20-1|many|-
CSARTPIVNTEAFF
TGCAGTGCTAGGACCCCAATTGTAAACACTGAAGCTTTCTTT
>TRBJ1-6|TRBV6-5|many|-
CASSYSGRASSYNSPLHF
TGTGCCAGCAGTTACTCGGGAAGGGCGAGCTCCTATAATTCACCCCTCCACTTT
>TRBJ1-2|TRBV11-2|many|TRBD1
CASSSSPGTGAYGYTF
TGTGCCAGCAGCTCCTCACCCGGGACAGGGGCCTATGGCTACACCTTC
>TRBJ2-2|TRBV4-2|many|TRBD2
CASSQGLAGNTGELFF
TGTGCCAGCAGCCAAGGACTAGCGGGAAACACCGGGGAGCTGTTTTTT
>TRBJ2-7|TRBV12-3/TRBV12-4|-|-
CASGPVSSYEQYF
TGTGCCAGCGGCCCCGTTAGCTCCTACGAGCAGTACTTC
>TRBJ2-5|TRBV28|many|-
CASSRQETQYF
TGTGCCAGCAGTCGTCAAGAGACCCAGTACTTC
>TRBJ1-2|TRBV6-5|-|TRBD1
CASIRPGQGDYGYTF
TGTGCCAGCATTAGGCCGGGACAGGGGGACTATGGCTACACCTTC
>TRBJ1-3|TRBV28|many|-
CASSTADLRHTIYF
TGTGCCAGCAGCACTGCGGATCTCCGACACACCATATATTTT
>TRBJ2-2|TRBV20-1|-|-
CSAIDLRSTGELFF
TGCAGTGCTATAGATCTGCGGAGCACCGGGGAGCTGTTTTTT
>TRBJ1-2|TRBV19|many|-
CASSINRNYGYTF
TGTGCCAGTAGTATTAACAGAAACTATGGCTACACCTTC
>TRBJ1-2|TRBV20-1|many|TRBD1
CSASSGTGGAYGYTF
TGCAGTGCTAGTTCGGGGACAGGAGGTGCCTATGGCTACACCTTC
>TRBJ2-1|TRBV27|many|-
CASSAAGGGGNEQFF
TGTGCCAGCAGCGCCGCAGGGGGGGGGGGTAATGAGCAGTTCTTC
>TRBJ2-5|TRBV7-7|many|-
CASSLGGQETQYF
TGTGCTAGCAGCTTAGGGGGGCAAGAGACCCAGTACTTC
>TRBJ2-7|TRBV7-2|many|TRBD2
CASSSRTSGTYEQYF
TGTGCCAGCAGCTCAAGGACTAGCGGGACCTACGAGCAGTACTTC
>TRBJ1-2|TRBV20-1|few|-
CSASSLRTVGVSGYTF
TGCAGTGCTAGCTCCCTCAGGACAGTGGGCGTCTCGGGCTACACCTTC